This T cell receptor beta chain was identified during a study of blood T cell repertoires in COVID-19. Study as a whole: In each case, the material was cDNA or gDNA derived from T cells, B-cell-depleted T cells, or PBMCs.

Study processing details: Amplification of reference gene primers provided the estimated nucleated cell counts. TCRdb keeps only in-frame clones here, not all; method: immunoSEQ multiplex PCR. V and J calls and clone size come straight from that table; D and trimming were deduced from the DNA. Of about 370,000 clones in the sample, 75% to 90% were seen once. Grouping used clinical history reported by participants in a survey and questionnaire. Donors in Cohort 3 who had recovered were those with two negative PCRs, healthcare professional clearance, or resolution of their symptoms. The germline CDR1 and CDR2 sequences are PRHDT and FYEKMQ (reference sequence). The ends lost 4 bases at V and 4 bases at J; junction bases unmatched: 15. The CDR3 runs to 17 residues.

The receptor's source is a man in his late teens or twenties who had recovered from COVID-19. The chain recombines TRBV13 with TRBJ1-2, with 7 bases that match TRBD1. Sequencing used PBMCs or T cells enriched from blood (not recorded which). CDR3 nucleotides: TGTGCCAGCAGCTCCCGGACAGGAGATGAGAAACCCTATGGCTACACCTTC. This encodes CASSSRTGDEKPYGYTF.